What follows are 7 T cell receptor beta chains derived from one specimen sequenced in a study of CD8 T cells in Susac syndrome. An input of about 0.5 to 1 ug of RNA was subjected to reverse transcription using random hexamers. TCRdb re-called the immunoSEQ multiplex PCR reads through MiXCR, storing one row per CDR3 protein. This table holds about 300,000 distinct CDR3 sequences, almost 85% found once. Sample: CD8+ T cells from PBMCs. Receptors were obtained from a human donor with multiple sclerosis.

The rearrangement uses TRBV28 and TRBJ2-3, with 7 positions matching TRBD2. V lost 6 bases, J lost 3 bases, and 6 bases stayed unmatched. CDR3 length: 14 amino acids. Germline-derived CDR1 and CDR2 are MDHEN and SYDVKM. The CDR3 sequence is CASRVVGGTDTQYF. The CDR3 DNA sequence: TGTGCCAGCAGAGTGGTCGGGGGGACAGATACGCAGTATTTT.

J is TRBJ1-4 and V is TRBV28; no clear D gene. The V gene's germline CDR1 is MDHEN and CDR2 SYDVKM. V was trimmed by 6 bases and J by 0 bases, leaving 17 bases between them. The CDR3 is 17 residues long. The CDR3 DNA reads TGTGCCAGCAGGACCCCCTACATCGACCCAACTAATGAAAAACTGTTTTTT. Encoded protein: CASRTPYIDPTNEKLFF. The whole variable domain, remainder taken from reference TRBV28 and TRBJ1-4, is DVKVTQSSRYLVKRTGEKVFLECVQDMDHENMFWYRQDPGLGLRLIYFSYDVKMKEKGDIPEGYSVSREKKERFSLILESASTNQTSMYLCASRTPYIDPTNEKLFFGSGTQLSVL.

The chain recombines TRBV9 with TRBJ2-1; D ambiguous. The germline V and J ends were trimmed by 3 bases and 6 bases, with 7 bases remaining between them. The CDR3 length is 12 residues. The germline V gene has CDR1 SGDLS and CDR2 YYNGEE. In DNA form, the CDR3 reads TGTGCCAGCAGCGGCATCGCCAATGAGCAGTTCTTC. Translating gives CASSGIANEQFF.

The chain employs TRBV11-2 and TRBJ2-2; 7 nucleotides match TRBD2. CDR1 and CDR2 from the germline V gene are SGHAT and FQNNGV. J gave up 6 bases and V 3 bases, and 7 bases lay outside the gene matches. This CDR3 spans 15 amino acids. CDR3 sequence (DNA): TGTGCCAGCAGCTTTCCGCGCGGGGGTGCCGGGGAGCTGTTTTTT. Encoded protein: CASSFPRGGAGELFF.

The chain uses TRBV6-2 or TRBV6-3 and TRBJ2-1; TRBD2 aligns across 10 bases. The V gene end was trimmed by 3 bases and the J gene end by 7 bases; junction bases not matched to a gene: 15. The V gene's germline CDR1 is MNHEY and CDR2 SVGEGT. The CDR3 spans 18 residues. CDR3 residues: CASSYNEVAGGKVNEQFF. The CDR3 region has the DNA TGTGCCAGCAGTTATAATGAGGTAGCGGGAGGTAAGGTTAATGAGCAGTTCTTC.

This clonotype has a single count. The CDR3 nucleotides are TGTGCCAGCAGTTACTCAGTCACAGGGGCGGGCGAGCAGTACTTC. It is translated as CASSYSVTGAGEQYF. This chain connects TRBV6-5 to TRBJ2-7; TRBD1 aligns across 7 bases. The trim removed 0 bases at V and 6 bases at J, leaving 8 bases unmatched. The germline CDR1 and CDR2 sequences are MNHEY and SVGAGI. The CDR3 sequence is 15 residues long.

This clonotype appeared once. The genes are TRBV7-9 and TRBJ2-2; possibly TRBD1 or TRBD2 for D (5 bases each). With 1 base removed from V and 4 bases from J, the gap between germline ends came to 10 bases. Germline V gene sequence: CDR1 SEHNR, CDR2 FQNEAQ (reference sequence). This CDR3 is built from 15 residues. DNA of the CDR3: TGTGCCAGCAGCTTAGAGGGACCGACCACCGGGGAGCTGTTTTTT. It yields the protein CASSLEGPTTGELFF.